Listed here is a single T cell receptor beta chain. Its antigen remains unknown. Mismatch with germline at one junction end may stem from a read error. Profiled with immunoSEQ multiplex PCR; TCRdb holds only in-frame clones, not every one. This table has millions of clones, roughly 92% appearing once. This specimen comes from a study of shared clonotypes between healthy human individuals. Findings and caveats of the study: Non-shared clonotypes showed lower generation probabilities than clonotypes common to all four donors.

The clonotype was recovered from a young man in good health. Sequenced sample: naive CD4+ T cells sorted from blood. Specified subset: CD45RA+ positively selected.

The CDR3 here is CASSVWGTSGRKDTWELFF. The CDR3 DNA reads TGTGCCAGCAGCGTATGGGGGACTAGCGGGAGGAAGGACACCTGGGAGCTGTTTTTT. The chain joins TRBV9 to TRBJ2-2; 15 bases line up with TRBD2. Germline-derived CDR1 and CDR2 are SGDLS and YYNGEE. CDR3 length: 19 amino acids.